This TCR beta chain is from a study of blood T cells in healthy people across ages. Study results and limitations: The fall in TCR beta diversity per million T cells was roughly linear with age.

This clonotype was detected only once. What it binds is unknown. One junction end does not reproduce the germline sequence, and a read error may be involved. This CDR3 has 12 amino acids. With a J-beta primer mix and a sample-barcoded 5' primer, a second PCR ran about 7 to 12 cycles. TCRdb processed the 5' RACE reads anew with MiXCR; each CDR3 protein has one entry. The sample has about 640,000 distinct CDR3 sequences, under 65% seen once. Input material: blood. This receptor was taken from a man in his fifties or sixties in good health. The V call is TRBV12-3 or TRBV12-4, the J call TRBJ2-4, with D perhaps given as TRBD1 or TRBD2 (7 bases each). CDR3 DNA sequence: TGCGCCAGCGGGGTATCCGGGACAGTCTTGTACTTC. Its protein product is CASGVSGTVLYF.